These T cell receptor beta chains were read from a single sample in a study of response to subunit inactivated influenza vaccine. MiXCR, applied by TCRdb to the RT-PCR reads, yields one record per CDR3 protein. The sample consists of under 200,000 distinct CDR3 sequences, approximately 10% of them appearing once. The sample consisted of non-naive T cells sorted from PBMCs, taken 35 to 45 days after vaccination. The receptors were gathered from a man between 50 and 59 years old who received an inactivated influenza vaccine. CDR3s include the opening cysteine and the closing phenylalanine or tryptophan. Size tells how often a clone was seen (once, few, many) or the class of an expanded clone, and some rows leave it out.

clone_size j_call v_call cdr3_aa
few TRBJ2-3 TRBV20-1 CSAPSAGTTQYF
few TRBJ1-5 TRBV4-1 CASSPHLDSNQPQHF
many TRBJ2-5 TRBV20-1 CSASPVTRSETQYF
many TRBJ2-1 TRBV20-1 CSARDLEGRYNEQFF
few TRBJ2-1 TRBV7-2 CASSFGQNNEQFF
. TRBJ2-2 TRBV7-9 CASSPVEEAGELFF
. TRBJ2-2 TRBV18 CASSPGIDTGELFF
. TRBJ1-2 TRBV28 CASTLEGRPYGYTF
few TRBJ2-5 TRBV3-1 CASSPPLDRGEETQYF
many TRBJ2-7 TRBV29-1 CSVGEGPYEQYF
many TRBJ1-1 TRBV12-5 CASGSGQGAEFEAFF
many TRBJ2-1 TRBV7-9 CASSLAVVEQFF
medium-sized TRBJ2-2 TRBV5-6 CASSLGGTNTGELFF
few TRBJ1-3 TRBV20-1 CSARSQGEVGNTIYF
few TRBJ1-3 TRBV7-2 CASSPQESLSGNTIYF
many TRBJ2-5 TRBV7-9 CASSAGSETQYF
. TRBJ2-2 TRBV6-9 CASRTKGTLNTGELFF
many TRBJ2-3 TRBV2 CASSEPGGRDTQYF
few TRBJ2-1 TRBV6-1 CASSRLSPGTAHNEQFF
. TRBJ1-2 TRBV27 CASGYSGSYGYTF
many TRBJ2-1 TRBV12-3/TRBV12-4 CASTPGYVYNEQFF
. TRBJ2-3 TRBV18 CASSPGAGDTQYF
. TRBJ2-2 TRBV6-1 CASRRQGLDTGELFF
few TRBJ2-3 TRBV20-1 CSARGSRADTQYF
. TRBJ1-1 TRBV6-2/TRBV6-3 CASSYPRVPNTEAFF